This T cell receptor (beta chain) was profiled in a study of CD8+ T cells in alopecia areata. CDR1 and CDR2 (germline): SNHLY, FYNNEI. CDR3 size: 14 residues. V lost 5 bases to trimming and J lost 8 bases; unmatched junction nucleotides: 5. Study-wide points: Among the cells sequenced in scalp samples are also the resident alphabeta T cells of normal skin. In patients, TCRs were shared less clearly than in mice, and HLA may possibly be involved.

Once RNA had been extracted, it was reverse transcribed into cDNA to act as the sequencing template. TCRdb's table, derived via immunoSEQ multiplex PCR, lists solely in-frame clones and lacks some. The sample has about 110,000 clones; about 60% are singletons. Alopecia areata patients provided lesional scalp punch biopsies and peripheral blood, both collected for the study. Concerning this clone itself: What it recognizes is unknown.

The clonotype was recovered from a human donor with alopecia areata. The sequenced material came from NKG2D-low CD8+ T cells sorted from blood. V and J are TRBV2 and TRBJ2-1; 11 nucleotides align to TRBD2. This chain's CDR3 is CASSLLAGGDEQFF. DNA of the CDR3: TGTGCCAGCAGTCTTTTAGCGGGAGGGGATGAGCAGTTCTTC.